This TCR beta chain comes out of a study of early T cells in non-severe SARS-CoV-2 infection. Study overall: Alpha and beta chains were unpaired, from unsorted whole-blood bulk RNA.

Unique molecular identifiers were attached to individual cDNA molecules. From the 5' RACE reads, TCRdb called clonotypes with MiXCR, one entry per CDR3 protein. In the table there are about 59,000 distinct CDR3 sequences, around 12% of which are singletons. This clonotype has ten or more counts. Antigen unknown. The J segment lost 5 bases and the V segment lost 6 bases, leaving 9 bases of the junction unmatched. Germline CDR1 SGHNT, CDR2 YYREEE (reference sequence). There are 15 residues in the CDR3. Study observations and caveats: Matching results from VDJdb favored anti-spike CD8 responses, leaving private and CD4 specificities undetected.

The sample taken for sequencing was whole blood. The TCR was taken from an adult who was a healthcare worker with PCR-confirmed SARS-CoV-2 infection or an uninfected control (not recorded which). This rearrangement joins TRBV5-4 to TRBJ1-2; 11 positions match TRBD1. CDR3 DNA: TGTGCCAGCATTCGCCGGGACAGGGGGTGGTATGGCTACACCTTC. Protein sequence: CASIRRDRGWYGYTF.